The 24 T cell receptor beta chains below all came from one sample that was sequenced in a study of T-cell reconstitution after alpha-beta-depleted transplantation in children. For TCRbeta, the library was prepared with unique molecular identifiers. MiXCR was run by TCRdb on the PCR reads, yielding one entry per CDR3 protein. Among about 260,000 distinct CDR3 sequences listed, 7.5% to 9.5% were seen once. The sequencing used PBMCs, mostly from graft donor cells, collected 180 days after TCRalphabeta/CD19-depleted stem cell transplant. The receptors here all came from a male patient younger than 18 who had a stem cell transplant for acute lymphoblastic leukemia, so the T cells may come from the graft donor.

This clonotype was found many times. The chain has TRBV27 and TRBJ1-2; D remains ambiguous. Germline V gene data show CDR1 as MNHEY and CDR2 as SMNVEV (reference sequence). The CDR3 has 14 amino acids. V lost 0 bases, J lost 4 bases, and 9 bases lay in between. CDR3 in DNA: TGTGCCAGCAGTTTATCTCCCCGCCCCTATGGCTACACCTTC. Translating gives CASSLSPRPYGYTF.

This clonotype was found many times. One end of the junction is discordant with germline, which a read error may explain. J is TRBJ2-4 and V is TRBV7-7, with D hard to call. The CDR3 contains 15 residues. Germline values: CDR1 SSHAT, CDR2 FNYEAQ (reference sequence). DNA of the CDR3: TGTGCTAGCAGTCCCCTCACGGGCCCTGGAAACATTCAGTACTTC. Translating gives CASSPLTGPGNIQYF.

In this sample, this clonotype turned up many times. J is TRBJ2-7 and V is TRBV6-5, with 9 bases aligning to TRBD1. The CDR3 has 15 amino acids. Germline V gene data show CDR1 as MNHEY and CDR2 as SVGAGI. Trimming at V came to 1 base and at J to 3 bases, leaving 4 bases not matched to a gene. CDR3 nucleotides: TGTGCCAGCAGTTACTGGACAGGGGCTGGCTACGAGCAGTACTTC. Amino acid sequence: CASSYWTGAGYEQYF.

This clonotype occurred many times. The chain links TRBV28 to TRBJ1-1; the D gene is possibly TRBD1 (6 bases). The CDR3 totals 12 residues. CDR1 and CDR2 (germline): MDHEN, SYDVKM. V lost 8 bases and J lost 2, with 9 bases in between. CDR3 DNA sequence: TGTGCCAGCCAGGGGAGAAACACTGAAGCTTTCTTT. It translates to CASQGRNTEAFF.

The genes are TRBV29-1 and TRBJ2-2, with 7 bases fitting TRBD1. The germline V gene encodes CDR1 SQVTM and CDR2 ANQGSEA. The CDR3 has 13 amino acids. The V and J ends lost 6 bases and 4 bases, in that order; junction bases with no gene match: 5. The CDR3 reads CSVVNRGTGELFF. The CDR3 coding sequence is TGCAGCGTAGTTAACAGGGGCACCGGGGAGCTGTTTTTT.

This clonotype was seen many times. V gene TRBV20-1 combines with J gene TRBJ2-1; a possible D gene is TRBD2 (7 bases). The germline CDR1 and CDR2 sequences are DFQATT and SNEGSKA (reference sequence). Trimming removed 0 bases from V and 4 bases from J, with 19 bases in between. CDR3 length: 17 amino acids. CDR3 in amino acids: CSARDLLEGGVYNEQFF. CDR3 sequence (DNA): TGCAGTGCTAGAGACCTACTGGAGGGGGGGGTATACAATGAGCAGTTCTTC.

V gene TRBV12-3 or TRBV12-4 combines with J gene TRBJ2-1; D is uncertain. The CDR3 contains 14 residues. Between the trimmed V and J ends, which lost 3 bases and 7 bases, there was a span of 13 bases. CDR3 amino acids: CASSLTGARNEQFF. DNA of the CDR3: TGTGCCAGCAGTTTGACCGGAGCTAGGAATGAGCAGTTCTTC.

This clonotype showed up many times. The rearrangement uses TRBV19 and TRBJ2-3, with 7 bases fitting TRBD1. With 5 bases clipped from V and 2 bases from J, the junction kept 7 bases outside the gene matches. The CDR3 consists of 15 residues. CDR1 is LNHDA, CDR2 SQIVND, per germline (reference sequence). CDR3 in amino acids: CASSGWDRFTDTQYF. The CDR3 nucleotides are TGTGCCAGTAGTGGATGGGACAGATTCACAGATACGCAGTATTTT.

This clonotype was picked up many times. The chain carries TRBV7-9 and TRBJ2-1, with TRBD1 matching 9 bases. With V trimmed by 2 bases and J by 10 bases, 15 bases remained unmatched. The CDR3 has 17 residues. In germline, CDR1 is SEHNR, CDR2 FQNEAQ (reference sequence). CDR3 coding DNA: TGTGCCAGCAGCTTATTACCTAGGACAGGGGAGGGAACCGAGCAGTTCTTC. Translated: CASSLLPRTGEGTEQFF.

Regarding this clonotype: This may be a read error: a much more frequent sequence differs by one nucleotide. This chain joins TRBV28 and TRBJ2-3; the match to TRBD1 covers 10 bases. CDR1 MDHEN and CDR2 SYDVKM come from the germline V gene. This CDR3 has 16 residues. The CDR3 here is CASRLFGTGATDTQYF. The CDR3 nucleotides are TGTGCCAGCAGATTATTTGGGACAGGGGCCACAGATACGCAGTATTTT.

Many counts were recorded for this clonotype. The gene calls are TRBV21-1 and TRBJ2-6. TRBV21-1 is a pseudogene segment. This CDR3 is 13 amino acids long. The DNA of the CDR3 is TGTGCCAGCAGCAAGCCTGGGGCCAACGTCCTGACTTTC. Translating it yields CASSKPGANVLTF.

This clonotype showed up many times. The chain has TRBV6-5 and TRBJ2-7; 10 bases fit TRBD1. Losses at the gene ends were 10 bases for V and 1 base for J; bases not matched to a gene: 4. This CDR3 comprises 13 residues. Germline loops: CDR1 MNHEY, CDR2 SVGAGI. CDR3 nucleotides: TGTGCCACCCGGACAGGGGGTTCCTACGAGCAGTACTTC. It encodes CATRTGGSYEQYF.

This clonotype was seen many times. This rearrangement joins TRBV3-1 to TRBJ1-5; D call uncertain. The CDR3 extends over 14 amino acids. Trimming removed 1 base at V and 0 bases at J, with 4 bases between. The germline CDR1 and CDR2 sequences are LGHDT and YNNKEL (reference sequence). CDR3 sequence reads: CASSQASSNQPQHF. CDR3 in DNA: TGTGCCAGCAGCCAAGCAAGTAGCAATCAGCCCCAGCATTTT. The full variable domain, rest sourced from reference TRBV3-1 and TRBJ1-5, is DTAVSQTPKYLVTQMGNDKSIKCEQNLGHDTMYWYKQDSKKFLKIMFSYNNKELIINETVPNRFSPKSPDKAHLNLHINSLELGDSAVYFCASSQASSNQPQHFGDGTRLSIL.

The table lists this clonotype with many counts. The V call is TRBV28, the J call TRBJ2-5, with a weak D call TRBD2 (6 bases). Germline V lookup: CDR1 MDHEN, CDR2 SYDVKM. The CDR3 totals 14 residues. Trimming stripped 2 bases from V and 5 bases from J, with 12 bases between. The CDR3 DNA sequence: TGTGCCAGCAGTTTACTTGAGGAGGGGGAGACCCAGTACTTC. It specifies CASSLLEEGETQYF.

There are many counts of this clonotype. The chain couples TRBV27 to TRBJ2-1; TRBD2 agrees at 13 bases. Per germline, CDR1 MNHEY and CDR2 SMNVEV (reference sequence). This CDR3 contains 20 residues. Germline trimming cut 4 bases from V and 0 bases from J; bases unmatched to any gene: 12. Written as DNA, the CDR3 is TGTGCCAGCAGTTCCCCCCTGGGACTAGCGGGGCCCTTCTCCTACAATGAGCAGTTCTTC. Translation: CASSSPLGLAGPFSYNEQFF.

This clonotype was seen at least ten times. This chain links TRBV28 with TRBJ2-1; 7 nucleotides agree with TRBD1. The J segment lost 9 bases and the V segment lost 4 bases, leaving 12 bases of the junction unmatched. The CDR3 is 15 residues long. CDR1 MDHEN and CDR2 SYDVKM come from the germline V gene. In DNA, the CDR3 is TGTGCCAGCAGTTCTGGACAGGATTTGAACCTTGAGCAGTTCTTC. Amino acids: CASSSGQDLNLEQFF.

This clonotype was counted ten times or more. V and J are TRBV5-4 and TRBJ2-3; perhaps TRBD2 as D (7 bases). The CDR3 totals 17 residues. Germline CDR1 and CDR2: SGHNT and YYREEE (reference sequence). With 4 bases removed from V and 3 bases from J, the gap between germline ends came to 21 bases. The chain's CDR3 is CASSPAVRGPSTDTQYF. In DNA form, the CDR3 reads TGTGCCAGCAGCCCCGCTGTGCGGGGGCCTTCTACAGATACGCAGTATTTT.

On this clonotype itself: A much larger clone is a single base away; this may be a read error. The V call is TRBV7-6, the J call TRBJ2-7; D might be TRBD1 (5 bases). The V gene's germline CDR1 is SGHVS and CDR2 FNYEAQ. The CDR3 contains 15 residues. CDR3 DNA sequence: TGTTCCAGCAGCTTAGTCGGCAGGGTCACCTACGAGCAGTACTTC. It is translated as CSSSLVGRVTYEQYF. The full variable domain, rest sourced from reference TRBV7-6 and TRBJ2-7, is GAGVSQSPRYKVTKRGQDVALRCDPISGHVSLYWYRQALGQGPEFLTYFNYEAQQDKSGLPNDRFSAERPEGSISTLTIQRTEQRDSAMYRCSSSLVGRVTYEQYFGPGTRLTVT.

This clonotype was seen at least ten times. The chain uses TRBV5-1 and TRBJ2-7, with 7 bases aligning to TRBD2. V was pared by 2 bases and J by 2 bases, with 4 bases of the junction left unmatched. The CDR3 runs to 14 residues. From germline, CDR1 is SGHRS and CDR2 YFSETQ. In DNA, the CDR3 is TGCGCCAGCAGCTTCGCTAGCGGTACCTACGAGCAGTACTTC. Protein: CASSFASGTYEQYF.

A note on this clonotype: A much larger clone sits a single nucleotide away, making a read error possible. The chain joins TRBV5-1 to TRBJ1-1; TRBD1 is a possible D gene (5 bases). Germline-derived CDR1 and CDR2 are SGHRS and YFSETQ. The CDR3 is 14 residues long. Here the CDR3 reads CASSQGPVNTDAFF. CDR3 DNA sequence: TGCGCCAGCAGCCAGGGACCGGTAAACACTGACGCTTTCTTT.

This clonotype has ten or more counts. The chain recombines TRBV12-3 or TRBV12-4 with TRBJ2-2, with 7 bases that match TRBD1. CDR3 length: 15 residues. The trim removed 4 bases at V and 4 bases at J, leaving 6 bases unmatched. The CDR3: CASSYPGTATGELFF. Here the CDR3 DNA reads TGTGCCAGCAGTTACCCCGGGACAGCCACCGGGGAGCTGTTTTTT.

Many counts were recorded for this clonotype. This rearrangement joins TRBV5-1 to TRBJ2-1; D remains ambiguous. The V gene's germline CDR1 is SGHRS and CDR2 YFSETQ. Trimming removed 0 bases at V and 0 bases at J, with 7 bases between. CDR3 length: 15 amino acids. CDR3 amino acids: CASSLGAPSYNEQFF. Written as DNA, the CDR3 is TGCGCCAGCAGCTTGGGAGCGCCCTCCTACAATGAGCAGTTCTTC.

On this clonotype itself: One junction end does not reproduce the germline sequence, and a read error may be involved. The chain employs TRBV20-1 and TRBJ2-3; tentative D call: TRBD1 (5 bases). The CDR3 contains 15 residues. CDR1 DFQATT and CDR2 SNEGSKA come from the germline V gene (reference sequence). Here the CDR3 reads CSVRDRQRVTDTQYF. The CDR3, as DNA: TGCAGTGTTAGAGATCGACAGAGAGTCACAGATACGCAGTATTTT.

In this sample, this clonotype turned up once. An end of the junction differs from the germline gene, which may be a read error. This chain uses TRBV5-6 with TRBJ1-6; the D is unclear. CDR3 size: 16 residues. Germline V gives CDR1 SGHDT, CDR2 YYEEEE. CDR3 sequence (DNA): TGTGCCAGCAGCTTGAGGACCAGCTCCTATAATCCACCCCTCCACTTT. Protein: CASSLRTSSYNPPLHF. The full variable domain, completed using reference TRBV5-6 and TRBJ1-6, is DAGVTQSPTHLIKTRGQQVTLRCSPKSGHDTVSWYQQALGQGPQFIFQYYEEEERQRGNFPDRFSGHQFPNYSSELNVNALLLGDSALYLCASSLRTSSYNPPLHFGNGTRLTVT.